The 26 T cell receptor beta chains below were found in one sample sequenced in a study of regulatory T cells in long-lasting Graves disease (dated by TCRdb to about 2021). Library construction relied on multiplex PCR. Sequenced using an Illumina HiSeq 4000. CDR3 regions were amplified by Arm-PCR with iRepertoire HTBI primers to construct TCR beta libraries. TCRdb redid the processing of the public reads, applying fastp at Q25 and MiXCR, and retained in-frame beta chains. Rows with a matching CDR3 protein are joined into one entry that keeps the most common DNA and genes. The sample profile shows about 340,000 distinct CDR3 sequences; roughly a fifth of them were found once. Of the sample, about 29% is held by the ten largest clones. This sample's time point label indicates: persistent/refractory GD, antithyroid drugs over 5 years with positive TRAb. For both TCR sequencing and RNA sequencing, RNA was extracted from PBMCs in TRIzol.

Sample: peripheral blood mononuclear cells (PBMCs), taken when the disease was refractory, from a patient treated with antithyroid drugs. These receptors were obtained from a female donor with Graves disease.

This clonotype appeared many times. This chain joins TRBV30 and TRBJ1-5; tentatively, D is TRBD1 (5 bases). The CDR3 is made up of 14 amino acids. V lost 1 base and J 7 bases, leaving 14 bases between the germline ends. Germline loops: CDR1 GTSNPN, CDR2 SVGIG (reference sequence). The CDR3 region is CAWSAGHGRQPQHF. The CDR3 DNA reads TGTGCCTGGAGTGCAGGGCACGGGAGGCAGCCCCAGCATTTT.

The V and J genes are TRBV7-2 and TRBJ1-6, with D possibly matching TRBD1 (5 bases). The germline CDR1 and CDR2 sequences are SGHTA and FQGNSA. The CDR3 sequence is 15 residues long. Between the trimmed V and J ends, which lost 4 bases and 7 bases, there was a span of 14 bases. In DNA form, the CDR3 reads TGTGCCAGCAGCTCGGTCCAGGGTGGAAATTCACCCCTCCACTTT. This gives the protein CASSSVQGGNSPLHF.

In its sample, this clonotype was seen once. The gene calls are TRBV7-2 and TRBJ1-6, with D perhaps TRBD1 (6 bases). V gave up 5 bases and J gave up 6 bases, with 14 bases separating them. This CDR3 has 15 amino acids. Germline CDR1 and CDR2: SGHTA and FQGNSA. The CDR3 sequence is CASSQSQGGNSPLHF. The CDR3 DNA is TGTGCCAGCAGCCAATCACAGGGCGGTAATTCACCCCTCCACTTT. The whole variable domain, remainder taken from reference TRBV7-2 and TRBJ1-6, is GAGVSQSPSNKVTEKGKDVELRCDPISGHTALYWYRQSLGQGLEFLIYFQGNSAPDKSGLPSDRFSAERTGGSVSTLTIQRTQQEDSAVYLCASSQSQGGNSPLHFGNGTRLTVT.

This clonotype appeared once. V gene TRBV6-4 combines with J gene TRBJ2-3, with D possibly being TRBD2 (7 bases). V lost 2 bases, J lost 6 bases, and 12 bases lay in between. The CDR3 sequence is 14 residues long. Germline V CDR1 and CDR2: MRHNA, SNTAGT. In nucleotides, the CDR3 is TGTGCCAGCAGTGACAACGGGGGGCCTGATACGCAGTATTTT. Residues: CASSDNGGPDTQYF.

The chain combines TRBV10-3 with TRBJ2-2; 8 bases map to TRBD1. The CDR3 loop spans 13 amino acids. V was pared by 7 bases and J by 6 bases, with 4 bases of the junction left unmatched. CDR1 ENHRY and CDR2 SYGVKD come from the germline V gene. In DNA form, the CDR3 reads TGTGCCATCAATAAACAGGGGGCCGGGGAGCTGTTTTTT. Translation: CAINKQGAGELFF.

In the case of this clonotype: With a much larger clone just one base away, this may be a read error. The chain combines TRBV11-2 with TRBJ2-7, with D perhaps assigned TRBD1 or TRBD2 (5 bases each). This CDR3 has 16 residues. Germline CDR1 SGHAT, CDR2 FQNNGV. The CDR3 reads CASSLDLGRRVYEQHF. CDR3 coding DNA: TGTGCCAGCAGCTTAGATCTGGGACGGCGAGTTTACGAGCAGCACTTC. The full variable domain, rest sourced from reference TRBV11-2 and TRBJ2-7, is EAGVAQSPRYKIIEKRQSVAFWCNPISGHATLYWYQQILGQGPKLLIQFQNNGVVDDSQLPKDRFSAERLKGVDSTLKIQPAKLEDSAVYLCASSLDLGRRVYEQHFGPGTRLTVT.

A remark on this clonotype: This CDR3 fails to terminate in the conserved phenylalanine or tryptophan, so it likely reflects a read error. The V call is TRBV2, the J call TRBJ1-3, with 9 positions matching TRBD1. V lost 6 bases and J lost 7; bases outside the gene matches: 1. The germline V gene encodes CDR1 SNHLY and CDR2 FYNNEI. The CDR3 is made up of 12 amino acids. The CDR3, as DNA: TGTGCCAGCAGGGGGACAGGGAACACCATATATCTT. Its protein is CASRGTGNTIYL.

The chain recombines TRBV18 with TRBJ2-5, with D possibly called TRBD1 or TRBD2 (6 bases each). V lost 0 bases to trimming and J lost 6 bases, with 11 bases between them. The CDR3 totals 14 residues. Per the germline V gene, CDR1 is KGHSH and CDR2 is LQKENI. CDR3 coding DNA: TGTGCCAGCTCACCACCGTCGGGGGCGAAGACCCAGTACTTC. Encoded protein: CASSPPSGAKTQYF.

The rearrangement links TRBV28 to TRBJ1-1; 9 nucleotides match TRBD1. The J segment lost 12 bases and the V segment lost 5 bases, leaving 19 bases of the junction unmatched. From germline, CDR1 is MDHEN and CDR2 SYDVKM. The CDR3 contains 16 residues. CDR3 nucleotides: TGTGCCAGCAGTCAGACCGGGACAGGGAACCCTCTGGGAACTTTCTTT. It codes for CASSQTGTGNPLGTFF.

This clonotype was seen more than once but under ten times. The chain couples TRBV3-1 to TRBJ2-2; D not resolved. The CDR3 runs 16 residues. Per the germline V gene, CDR1 is LGHDT and CDR2 is YNNKEL (reference sequence). V shed 0 bases and J shed 1 base, with 9 bases lying between them. This CDR3 reads CASSQEHQRNTGELFF. The DNA of the CDR3 is TGTGCCAGCAGCCAAGAGCACCAGAGGAACACCGGGGAGCTGTTTTTT.

This clonotype was detected only a few times. The V call is TRBV7-9, the J call TRBJ2-1; 16 nucleotides align to TRBD2. V dropped 1 base and J dropped 9; count of bases not matched to a gene: 9. Germline V lookup: CDR1 SEHNR, CDR2 FQNEAQ (reference sequence). CDR3 length: 18 residues. In DNA form, the CDR3 reads TGTGCCAGCAGCTTAGTACGTCCCGGGACTAGCGGGAGGGGTGAGCAGTTCTTC. Encoded protein: CASSLVRPGTSGRGEQFF. Full variable domain (outside the CDR3, taken from reference TRBV7-9 and TRBJ2-1): DTGVSQNPRHKITKRGQNVTFRCDPISEHNRLYWYRQTLGQGPEFLTYFQNEAQLEKSRLLSDRFSAERPKGSFSTLEIQRTEQGDSAMYLCASSLVRPGTSGRGEQFFGPGTRLTVL.

This clonotype was observed at least ten times. V gene TRBV5-1 combines with J gene TRBJ1-1; D is perhaps TRBD1 (5 bases). Germline CDR1 SGHRS, CDR2 YFSETQ. This CDR3 comprises 14 residues. Trimming pared 1 base from V and 7 bases from J, leaving 14 bases between. The CDR3 here is CASSLRQGENEAFF. The CDR3, as DNA: TGCGCCAGCAGCTTGCGGCAGGGCGAGAATGAAGCTTTCTTT. Drawing the rest from reference TRBV5-1 and TRBJ1-1, the complete variable domain is KAGVTQTPRYLIKTRGQQVTLSCSPISGHRSVSWYQQTPGQGLQFLFEYFSETQRNKGNFPGRFSGRQFSNSRSEMNVSTLELGDSALYLCASSLRQGENEAFFGQGTRLTVV.

This clonotype was counted at least ten times. The chain carries TRBV12-3 or TRBV12-4 and TRBJ2-7; maybe TRBD2 (5 bases). The length of the CDR3 is 15 residues. The V and J ends lost 3 bases and 2 bases respectively, with 14 bases between them. The CDR3 nucleotides are TGTGCCAGCAGTTTGAGGGCAGGCCGAACCTACGAGCAGTACTTC. Translation: CASSLRAGRTYEQYF.

The genes are TRBV6-2 or TRBV6-3 and TRBJ1-1; D unclear. This CDR3 spans 13 amino acids. Trimming left V 6 bases short and J 0 bases short, with 8 bases between. The germline V gene has CDR1 MNHEY and CDR2 SVGEGT. The DNA of the CDR3 is TGTGCCAGCAGGCCGGGCCTGAACACTGAAGCTTTCTTT. Protein product: CASRPGLNTEAFF.

CDR3: CASRSHGLTEAFF. The CDR3 DNA follows: TGTGCCAGCAGGTCGCACGGGTTGACTGAAGCTTTCTTT. V gene TRBV11-2 combines with J gene TRBJ1-1; no clear D. The CDR3 sequence is 13 residues long. Trimming shortened V by 6 bases and J by 5 bases, and 13 bases separated the two germline ends. Per germline, CDR1 SGHAT and CDR2 FQNNGV.

Many counts were recorded for this clonotype. The V call is TRBV12-3 or TRBV12-4, the J call TRBJ1-5, with D possibly matching TRBD1 (6 bases). CDR3 size: 15 residues. V lost 6 bases and J lost 3, with 15 bases in between. The CDR3 here is CASRVNRGANQPQHF. Here the CDR3 DNA reads TGTGCCAGCAGGGTAAATCGGGGGGCCAATCAGCCCCAGCATTTT.

This clonotype was found many times. The chain combines TRBV5-1 with TRBJ1-5; D might be TRBD1 (6 bases). The CDR3 is 15 amino acids. Germline CDR1 is SGHRS and CDR2 is YFSETQ. Trimming removed 4 bases from V and 7 bases from J, with 18 bases in between. CDR3 DNA sequence: TGCGCCAGCAGCCCCGGGGGGGGGCAAGGGCAGCCCCAGCATTTT. It codes for CASSPGGGQGQPQHF.

The chain recombines TRBV7-2 with TRBJ2-1, with 10 nucleotides matching TRBD2. The trim removed 2 bases at V and 2 bases at J, leaving 3 bases unmatched. This CDR3 region has 16 residues. Germline loops: CDR1 SGHTA, CDR2 FQGNSA. CDR3: CASSLTSGIPYNEQFF. DNA for the CDR3: TGTGCCAGCAGCTTAACTAGCGGGATACCCTACAATGAGCAGTTCTTC.

The J gene is TRBJ1-6, the V gene TRBV18, with D possibly TRBD1 on 5 matching bases. Looked up from germline, CDR1 is KGHSH and CDR2 is LQKENI. This CDR3 region has 17 residues. The V end was cut by 1 base, the J end by 0 bases, with 10 bases between. The CDR3 nucleotides read TGTGCCAGCTCACCACGTCAGGGAAGCTCCTATAATTCACCCCTCCACTTT. It is translated as CASSPRQGSSYNSPLHF.

The rearrangement joins TRBV5-4 to TRBJ2-5; TRBD2 might be the D (5 bases). Per germline, CDR1 SGHNT and CDR2 YYREEE (reference sequence). The CDR3 runs 13 residues. V lost 2 bases to trimming and J lost 5 bases, with 10 bases between them. CDR3 bases: TGTGCCAGCAGCTTCAGAGGGTACGAGACCCAGTACTTC. It yields the protein CASSFRGYETQYF.

This clonotype was seen repeatedly, ten times or more. The V and J genes are TRBV14 and TRBJ1-2, with D uncertain. Trimming removed 4 bases from V and 4 bases from J, with 19 bases in between. Germline V gene data show CDR1 as SGHDN and CDR2 as FVKESK. The CDR3 length is 16 residues. The CDR3 here is CASSPWARTDSYGYTF. In DNA, the CDR3 is TGTGCCAGCAGCCCCTGGGCTAGGACCGATTCCTATGGCTACACCTTC.

This clonotype showed up just a few times. The V call is TRBV18, the J call TRBJ2-4, with TRBD1 matching over 7 bases. The length of the CDR3 is 16 residues. With 3 bases clipped from V and 4 bases from J, the junction kept 9 bases outside the gene matches. Per the germline V gene, CDR1 is KGHSH and CDR2 is LQKENI. CDR3 nucleotides: TGTGCCAGCTCACCCATCGACAGGGTAGTGAAAAACATTCAGTACTTC. Protein: CASSPIDRVVKNIQYF. Full variable domain (rest looked up from reference TRBV18 and TRBJ2-4): NAGVMQNPRHLVRRRGQEARLRCSPMKGHSHVYWYRQLPEEGLKFMVYLQKENIIDESGMPKERFSAEFPKEGPSILRIQQVVRGDSAAYFCASSPIDRVVKNIQYFGAGTRLSVL.

This clonotype was observed many times. An end of the junction differs from the germline gene, which may be a read error. V is TRBV5-1 and J is TRBJ1-2; no firm D call. This CDR3 spans 13 amino acids. From germline, CDR1 is SGHRS and CDR2 YFSETQ. CDR3 sequence reads: CASSLHLSYGYTF. CDR3 nucleotides: TGTGCCAGCAGCTTACACCTATCCTATGGCTACACCTTC.

V and J are TRBV18 and TRBJ1-2; D remains unclear. V dropped 3 bases and J dropped 0 bases, with 11 bases sitting between them. Looked up from germline, CDR1 is KGHSH and CDR2 is LQKENI. This CDR3 comprises 15 residues. The CDR3 region is CASSPTPEANYGYTF. CDR3 DNA: TGTGCCAGCTCACCTACACCCGAAGCTAACTATGGCTACACCTTC.

The chain combines TRBV20-1 with TRBJ2-1; no clear D gene. This CDR3 is 15 amino acids long. CDR1 is DFQATT, CDR2 SNEGSKA, per germline (reference sequence). V shed 8 bases and J shed 2 bases, with 19 bases lying between them. CDR3 sequence (DNA): TGCAGTTACGAAGCCCCCCAGCTTACCTACAATGAGCAGTTCTTC. It yields the protein CSYEAPQLTYNEQFF.

This clonotype turned up a few times. V and J are TRBV12-3 or TRBV12-4 and TRBJ2-2; 7 bases agree with TRBD1. The CDR3 length is 15 residues. V dropped 6 bases and J dropped 3; count of bases not matched to a gene: 7. CDR3 DNA sequence: TGTGCCAGCAGGGCAGGGGGTTGGGACACCGGGGAGCTGTTTTTT. Its translation is CASRAGGWDTGELFF.